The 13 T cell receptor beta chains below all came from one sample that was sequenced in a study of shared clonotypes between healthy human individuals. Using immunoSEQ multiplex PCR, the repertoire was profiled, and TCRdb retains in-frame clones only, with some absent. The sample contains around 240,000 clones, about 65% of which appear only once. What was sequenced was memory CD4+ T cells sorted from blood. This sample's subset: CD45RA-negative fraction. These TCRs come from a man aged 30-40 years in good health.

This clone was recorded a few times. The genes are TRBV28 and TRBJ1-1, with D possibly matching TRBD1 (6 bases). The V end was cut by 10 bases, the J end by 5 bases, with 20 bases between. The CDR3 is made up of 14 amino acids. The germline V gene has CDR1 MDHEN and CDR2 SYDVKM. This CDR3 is CATTAPGASTEAFF. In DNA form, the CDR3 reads TGTGCCACCACCGCCCCAGGGGCGTCTACTGAAGCTTTCTTT.

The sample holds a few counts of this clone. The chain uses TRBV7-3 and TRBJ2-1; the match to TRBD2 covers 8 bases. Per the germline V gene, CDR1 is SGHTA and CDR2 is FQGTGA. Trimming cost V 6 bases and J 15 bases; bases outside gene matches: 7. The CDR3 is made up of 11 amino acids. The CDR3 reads CASSAGTSMFF. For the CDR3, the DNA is TGTGCCAGCAGTGCCGGGACTAGTATGTTCTTC.

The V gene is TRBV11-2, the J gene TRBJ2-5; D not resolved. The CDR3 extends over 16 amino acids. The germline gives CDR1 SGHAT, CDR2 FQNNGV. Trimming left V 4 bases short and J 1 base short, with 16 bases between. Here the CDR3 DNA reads TGTGCCAGCAGCTCGCTGGGTATTGTACGCCAAGAGACCCAGTACTTC. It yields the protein CASSSLGIVRQETQYF.

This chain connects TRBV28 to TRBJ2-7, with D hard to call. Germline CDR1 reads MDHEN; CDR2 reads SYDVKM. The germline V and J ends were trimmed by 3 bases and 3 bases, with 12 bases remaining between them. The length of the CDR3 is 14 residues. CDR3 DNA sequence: TGTGCCAGCAGTTTGTACGGACCGCACTACGAGCAGTACTTC. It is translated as CASSLYGPHYEQYF.

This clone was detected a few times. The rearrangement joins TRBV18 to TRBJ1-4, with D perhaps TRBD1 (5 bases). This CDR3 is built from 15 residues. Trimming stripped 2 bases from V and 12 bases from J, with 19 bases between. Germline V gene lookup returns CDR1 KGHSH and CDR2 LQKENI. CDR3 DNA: TGTGCCAGCTCACCATCTGGGACTGCGATAGGAGAACTGTTTTTT. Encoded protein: CASSPSGTAIGELFF.

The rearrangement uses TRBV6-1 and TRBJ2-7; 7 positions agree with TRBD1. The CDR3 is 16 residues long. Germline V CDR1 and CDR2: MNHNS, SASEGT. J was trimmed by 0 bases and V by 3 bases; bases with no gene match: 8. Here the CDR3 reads CASSDERRDSSYEQYF. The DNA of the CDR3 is TGTGCCAGCAGTGATGAGAGAAGGGACAGCTCCTACGAGCAGTACTTC.

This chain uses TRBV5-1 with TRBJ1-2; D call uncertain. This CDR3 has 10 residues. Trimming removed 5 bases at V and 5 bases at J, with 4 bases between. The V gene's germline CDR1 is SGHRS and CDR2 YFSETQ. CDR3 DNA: TGCGCCAGCAGTTTATATGGCTACACCTTC. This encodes CASSLYGYTF.

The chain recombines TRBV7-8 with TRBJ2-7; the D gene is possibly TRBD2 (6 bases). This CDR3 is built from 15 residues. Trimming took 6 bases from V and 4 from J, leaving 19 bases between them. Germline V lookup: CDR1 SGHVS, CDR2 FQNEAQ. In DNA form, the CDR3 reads TGTGCCAGCAGTAATAGGAGGGGTTTGGGATACGAGCAGTACTTC. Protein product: CASSNRRGLGYEQYF. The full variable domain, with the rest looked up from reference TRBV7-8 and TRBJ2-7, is GAGVSQSPRYKVAKRGQDVALRCDPISGHVSLFWYQQALGQGPEFLTYFQNEAQLDKSGLPSDRFFAERPEGSVSTLKIQRTQQEDSAVYLCASSNRRGLGYEQYFGPGTRLTVT.

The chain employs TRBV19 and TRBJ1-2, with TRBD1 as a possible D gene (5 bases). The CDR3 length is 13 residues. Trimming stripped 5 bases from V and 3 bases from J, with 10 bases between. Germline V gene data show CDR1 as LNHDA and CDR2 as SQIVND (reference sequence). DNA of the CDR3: TGTGCCAGTAGTCGGGGGGTTGACTATGGCTACACCTTC. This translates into CASSRGVDYGYTF. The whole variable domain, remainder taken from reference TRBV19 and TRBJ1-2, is DGGITQSPKYLFRKEGQNVTLSCEQNLNHDAMYWYRQDPGQGLRLIYYSQIVNDFQKGDIAEGYSVSREKKESFPLTVTSAQKNPTAFYLCASSRGVDYGYTFGSGTRLTVV.

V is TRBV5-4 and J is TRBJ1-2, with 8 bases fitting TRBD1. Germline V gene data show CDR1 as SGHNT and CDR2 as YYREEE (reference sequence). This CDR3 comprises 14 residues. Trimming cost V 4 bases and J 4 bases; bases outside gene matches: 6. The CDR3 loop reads CASSTGQALYGYTF. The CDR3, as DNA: TGTGCCAGCAGCACGGGACAGGCACTCTATGGCTACACCTTC.

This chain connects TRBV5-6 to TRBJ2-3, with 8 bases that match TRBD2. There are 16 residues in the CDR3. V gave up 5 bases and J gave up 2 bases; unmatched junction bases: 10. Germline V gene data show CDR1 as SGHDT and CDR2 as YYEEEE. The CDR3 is CASRTGGPSATDTQYF. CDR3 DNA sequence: TGTGCCAGCAGAACGGGAGGGCCATCAGCCACAGATACGCAGTATTTT.

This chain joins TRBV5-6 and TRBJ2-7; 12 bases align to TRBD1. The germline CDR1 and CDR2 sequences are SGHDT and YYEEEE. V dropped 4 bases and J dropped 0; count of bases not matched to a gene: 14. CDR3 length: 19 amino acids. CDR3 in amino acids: CASSQWDRGPPRSSYEQYF. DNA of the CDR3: TGTGCCAGCAGCCAATGGGACAGGGGGCCTCCCAGGAGCTCCTACGAGCAGTACTTC.

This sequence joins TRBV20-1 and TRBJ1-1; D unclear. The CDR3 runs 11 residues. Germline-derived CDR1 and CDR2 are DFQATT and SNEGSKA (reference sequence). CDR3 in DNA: TGCAGGGCAGGAATGAACACTGAAGCTTTCTTT. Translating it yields CRAGMNTEAFF.